The next 20 T cell receptor beta chains were all read from a single sample in a study of Ad26.COV2.S vaccination and SARS-CoV-2 variants. This table comes from immunoSEQ multiplex PCR, and its TCRdb copy is limited to in-frame clones, with some not included. In the table there are approximately 400,000 clones, roughly 85% of which are singletons. Treatment in this sample: roughly 20 received Ad26.COV2.S at low or high dose, single or two shots; about 5 received placebo; per-sample allocation not given. Samples were taken on day 63 after the first vaccine or placebo injection. Material: peripheral blood, obtained in a trial of Ad26.COV2.S vaccine versus placebo. Receptors were obtained from a person aged 18-65 years who received the Ad26.COV2.S COVID-19 vaccine or a placebo.

This chain joins TRBV15 and TRBJ2-7; D call uncertain. Per germline, CDR1 LNHNV and CDR2 YYDKDF (reference sequence). V was pared by 0 bases and J by 3 bases, with 12 bases between. The CDR3 consists of 15 residues. CDR3: CATSRDGTSGYEQYF. DNA of the CDR3: TGTGCCACCAGCAGAGATGGCACATCAGGCTACGAGCAGTACTTC.

The CDR3 loop reads CASRKQGGSYEQYF. The CDR3 DNA follows: TGTGCCAGCAGAAAACAGGGAGGCTCCTACGAGCAGTACTTC. The chain carries TRBV28 and TRBJ2-7; TRBD1 or TRBD2 may be the D gene (6 bases each). CDR3 length equals 14 residues. The germline V gene has CDR1 MDHEN and CDR2 SYDVKM. Between the trimmed V and J ends, which lost 6 bases and 0 bases, there was a span of 12 bases.

The table lists this clone with a few counts. V gene TRBV10-3 combines with J gene TRBJ1-1; no definite D call. The germline V gene has CDR1 ENHRY and CDR2 SYGVKD. The V end lost 10 bases, the J end lost 10 bases, and 22 bases lay between the germline ends. The CDR3 extends over 13 amino acids. The CDR3 DNA reads as TGTGCCACCCGGGGAGGGTCGGAAACCAGAGCTTTCTTT. This codes for CATRGGSETRAFF.

The rearrangement joins TRBV2 to TRBJ2-2; the D gene is possibly TRBD2 (6 bases). Germline V gene lookup returns CDR1 SNHLY and CDR2 FYNNEI. The ends were cut back, 6 bases at V and 1 base at J, with 9 bases in the middle. The CDR3 spans 14 residues. The CDR3 here is CASSRRGNTGELFF. CDR3 bases: TGTGCCAGCAGCCGGAGGGGGAACACCGGGGAGCTGTTTTTT.

The J gene is TRBJ1-4, the V gene TRBV4-3; D remains ambiguous. The V end lost 0 bases, the J end lost 6 bases, and 11 bases lay between the germline ends. Germline V CDR1 and CDR2: LGHNA, YSLEER. The CDR3 is made up of 15 amino acids. The CDR3 sequence is CASSQDTVGYEKLFF. DNA of the CDR3: TGCGCCAGCAGCCAAGATACGGTGGGGTATGAAAAACTGTTTTTT.

This sequence joins TRBV2 and TRBJ1-2, with 7 positions matching TRBD1. This CDR3 is built from 13 residues. Germline CDR1 and CDR2: SNHLY and FYNNEI. With 1 base clipped from V and 8 bases from J, the junction kept 4 bases outside the gene matches. CDR3 DNA: TGTGCCAGCAGTGAAGGAGAACAGGGGGGCTACACCTTC. It encodes CASSEGEQGGYTF.

The rearrangement links TRBV28 to TRBJ2-3, with 15 bases matching TRBD2. V lost 5 bases, J lost 5 bases, and 8 bases stayed unmatched. The CDR3 has 17 amino acids. CDR1 is MDHEN, CDR2 SYDVKM, per germline. The CDR3 reads CASSPGLAGGPRDTQYF. The CDR3 bases are TGTGCCAGCAGTCCTGGACTAGCGGGAGGGCCGAGAGATACGCAGTATTTT.

The chain joins TRBV5-1 to TRBJ2-3; D gene unclear. Per germline, CDR1 SGHRS and CDR2 YFSETQ. The CDR3 runs to 19 residues. Between the trimmed V and J ends, which lost 0 bases and 0 bases, there was a span of 20 bases. The DNA for the CDR3 is TGCGCCAGCAGCTTGGGCCAGACGGCATCGTATCCTAGCACAGATACGCAGTATTTT. Translation: CASSLGQTASYPSTDTQYF.

The sample holds a few counts of this clone. The CDR3 loop reads CASSRRLRDLSEQYF. DNA of the CDR3: TGTGCCAGCAGCCGTCGACTGCGGGACCTATCCGAGCAGTACTTC. V usage is TRBV5-8 and J usage is TRBJ2-7, with D possibly TRBD2 on 6 matching bases. The CDR3 has 15 amino acids. The V gene lost 4 bases and the J gene lost 6 bases, with 20 bases spanning the gap. Germline loops: CDR1 SGHTS, CDR2 YDEGEE.

V and J are TRBV27 and TRBJ2-1; D gene unclear. Germline CDR1 MNHEY, CDR2 SMNVEV (reference sequence). Trimming took 0 bases from V and 3 from J, leaving 6 bases between them. The CDR3 is 14 amino acids. This CDR3 is CASSLSFNYNEQFF. The CDR3 region has the DNA TGTGCCAGCAGTTTATCGTTTAACTACAATGAGCAGTTCTTC.

The chain employs TRBV30 and TRBJ1-5; D ambiguous. Trimming removed 1 base from V and 0 bases from J, with 1 base in between. CDR3 length: 12 residues. CDR1 and CDR2 (germline): GTSNPN, SVGIG (reference sequence). As DNA, the CDR3 is TGTGCCTGGAGTGATAGCAATCAGCCCCAGCATTTT. Translated, it gives CAWSDSNQPQHF.

The rearrangement joins TRBV2 to TRBJ1-1; D gene unclear. The V end was cut by 2 bases, the J end by 1 base, with 8 bases between. The V gene's germline CDR1 is SNHLY and CDR2 FYNNEI. The CDR3 covers 14 residues. CDR3 DNA sequence: TGTGCCAGCAGTGAACCCCGAGCGAACACTGAAGCTTTCTTT. It codes for CASSEPRANTEAFF. Full variable domain (remainder filled in from reference TRBV2 and TRBJ1-1): EPEVTQTPSHQVTQMGQEVILRCVPISNHLYFYWYRQILGQKVEFLVSFYNNEISEKSEIFDDQFSVERPDGSNFTLKIRSTKLEDSAMYFCASSEPRANTEAFFGQGTRLTVV.

This clone appeared a few times. V is TRBV24-1 and J is TRBJ2-2; no clear D gene. CDR3 size: 14 residues. The V end was cut by 5 bases, the J end by 3 bases, with 9 bases between. Germline CDR1 and CDR2: KGHDR and SFDVKD. The CDR3: CATSAPRDTGELFF. For the CDR3, the DNA is TGTGCCACCAGTGCCCCAAGAGACACCGGGGAGCTGTTTTTT.

CDR3 nucleotides: TGTGCCAGCAGCCAAAAATCCGGGTCACCCTACGAGCAGTACTTC. It encodes CASSQKSGSPYEQYF. V gene TRBV7-9 combines with J gene TRBJ2-7, with D unresolved. There are 15 residues in the CDR3. Germline lookup yields CDR1 SEHNR and CDR2 FQNEAQ (reference sequence). The ends were cut back, 5 bases at V and 2 bases at J, with 16 bases in the middle.

V is TRBV5-4 and J is TRBJ2-2, with D tentatively TRBD2 (6 bases). The CDR3 has 15 residues. Germline CDR1 is SGHNT and CDR2 is YYREEE (reference sequence). V was pared by 0 bases and J by 4 bases, with 10 bases between. The CDR3 loop reads CASSLARGSTGELFF. CDR3 nucleotide sequence: TGTGCCAGCAGCTTGGCGCGGGGCAGCACCGGGGAGCTGTTTTTT.

The rearrangement joins TRBV7-2 to TRBJ1-5, with TRBD1 matching 9 bases. V lost 5 bases, J lost 0 bases, and 5 bases stayed unmatched. In germline, CDR1 is SGHTA, CDR2 FQGNSA. The CDR3 consists of 16 residues. In DNA form, the CDR3 reads TGTGCCAGCAGCGTAGACAGGGGGATTAGCAATCAGCCCCAGCATTTT. This codes for CASSVDRGISNQPQHF.

This rearrangement joins TRBV7-6 to TRBJ1-3; perhaps TRBD1 as D (5 bases). Germline V gene data show CDR1 as SGHVS and CDR2 as FNYEAQ. The ends were cut back, 2 bases at V and 3 bases at J, with 11 bases in the middle. CDR3 length: 15 amino acids. The CDR3 DNA reads as TGTGCCAGCAGCTTACTGGGGGACGGTGGAAACACCATATATTTT. This encodes CASSLLGDGGNTIYF.

This chain connects TRBV19 to TRBJ2-5, with a possible D match to TRBD2 (6 bases). Trimming removed 0 bases from V and 0 bases from J, with 14 bases in between. This CDR3 is 17 amino acids long. Germline CDR1 reads LNHDA; CDR2 reads SQIVND (reference sequence). This CDR3 reads CASSIDKVRRDQETQYF. CDR3 nucleotide sequence: TGTGCCAGTAGTATAGATAAGGTTCGGAGGGACCAAGAGACCCAGTACTTC.

The rearrangement links TRBV5-6 to TRBJ1-2; the D gene is possibly TRBD1 (6 bases). V was trimmed by 4 bases and J by 7 bases, leaving 20 bases between them. The CDR3 is 15 residues long. Germline CDR1 is SGHDT and CDR2 is YYEEEE. The CDR3 reads CASSGAGAPRIGYTF. The CDR3 coding sequence is TGTGCCAGCAGCGGGGCAGGGGCCCCTCGGATTGGCTACACCTTC.

This clone appeared a single time. The J gene is TRBJ2-1, the V gene TRBV5-4; perhaps D is TRBD1 or TRBD2 (5 bases each). Trimming left V 5 bases short and J 5 bases short, with 8 bases between. The CDR3 covers 12 residues. Germline V lookup: CDR1 SGHNT, CDR2 YYREEE (reference sequence). The CDR3 sequence: CASRRDDNEQFF. The CDR3 nucleotides read TGTGCCAGCAGAAGGGACGACAATGAGCAGTTCTTC.